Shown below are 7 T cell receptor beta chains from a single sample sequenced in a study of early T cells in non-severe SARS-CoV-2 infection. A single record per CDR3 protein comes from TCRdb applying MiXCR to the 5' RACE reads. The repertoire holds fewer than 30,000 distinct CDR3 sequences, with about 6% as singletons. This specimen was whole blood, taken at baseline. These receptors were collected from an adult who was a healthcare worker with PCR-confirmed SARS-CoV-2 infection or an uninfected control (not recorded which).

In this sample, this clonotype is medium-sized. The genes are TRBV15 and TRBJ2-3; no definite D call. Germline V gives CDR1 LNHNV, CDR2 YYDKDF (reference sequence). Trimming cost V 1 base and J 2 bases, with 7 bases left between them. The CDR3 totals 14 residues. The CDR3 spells CATSRGLYTDTQYF. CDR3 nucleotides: TGTGCCACCAGCAGAGGTCTATACACAGATACGCAGTATTTT.

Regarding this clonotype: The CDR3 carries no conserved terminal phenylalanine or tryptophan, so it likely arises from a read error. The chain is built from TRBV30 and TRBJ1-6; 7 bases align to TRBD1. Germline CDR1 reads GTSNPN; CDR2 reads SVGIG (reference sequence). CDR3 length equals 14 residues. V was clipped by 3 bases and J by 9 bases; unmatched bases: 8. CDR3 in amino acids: CAWRSGTVRSPLHL. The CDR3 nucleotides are TGTGCCTGGAGATCCGGGACAGTCCGTTCACCCCTCCACTTG.

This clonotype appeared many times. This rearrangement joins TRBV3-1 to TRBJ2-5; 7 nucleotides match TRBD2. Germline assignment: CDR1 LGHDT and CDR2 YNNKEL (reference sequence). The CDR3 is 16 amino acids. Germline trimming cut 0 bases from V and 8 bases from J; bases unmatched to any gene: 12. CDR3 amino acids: CASSQEKRGIRETQYF. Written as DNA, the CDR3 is TGTGCCAGCAGCCAAGAGAAGCGGGGAATAAGAGAAACCCAGTACTTC.

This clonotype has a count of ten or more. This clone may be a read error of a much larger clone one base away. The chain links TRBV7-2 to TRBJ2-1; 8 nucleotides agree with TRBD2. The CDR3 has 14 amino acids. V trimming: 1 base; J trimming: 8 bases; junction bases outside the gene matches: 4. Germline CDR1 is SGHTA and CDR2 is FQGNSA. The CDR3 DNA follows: TGTGCCAGCAGCTTAGTCGGGGGGGGTGATGAGCAGTTCTTC. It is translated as CASSLVGGGDEQFF.

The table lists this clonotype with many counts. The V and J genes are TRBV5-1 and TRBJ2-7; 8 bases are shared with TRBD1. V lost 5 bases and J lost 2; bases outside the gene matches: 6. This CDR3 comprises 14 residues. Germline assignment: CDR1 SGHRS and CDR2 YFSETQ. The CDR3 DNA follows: TGCGCCAGCAGGGGACAGGTGCAAACCTACGAGCAGTACTTC. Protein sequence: CASRGQVQTYEQYF.

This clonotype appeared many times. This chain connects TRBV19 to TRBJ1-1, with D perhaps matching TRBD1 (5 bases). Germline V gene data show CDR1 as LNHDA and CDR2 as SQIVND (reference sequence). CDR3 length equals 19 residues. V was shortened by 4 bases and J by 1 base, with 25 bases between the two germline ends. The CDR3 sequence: CASSKLRAGLSVWNTEAFF. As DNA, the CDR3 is TGTGCCAGTAGTAAACTGCGCGCAGGGCTCTCCGTTTGGAACACTGAAGCTTTCTTT.

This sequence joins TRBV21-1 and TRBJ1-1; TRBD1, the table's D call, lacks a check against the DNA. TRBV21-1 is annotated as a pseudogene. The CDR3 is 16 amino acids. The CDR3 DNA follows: TGTGCCAGCAGCATTAAAGACAGCTTGCCGAACACTGAAGCTTTCTTT. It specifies CASSIKDSLPNTEAFF.